Each of the 32 T cell receptor beta chains below was sequenced from the same sample in a study of control samples from healthy donors and cancer patients. Sequencing used immunoSEQ multiplex PCR; TCRdb keeps in-frame clones, though not all of them. The sample has 75,000 to 100,000 clones, 70% to 90% seen once. The sequenced material came from blood. Receptor source: a woman in her forties or fifties in good health.

The chain recombines TRBV6-5 with TRBJ2-7; D remains unclear. CDR3 size: 15 residues. The V end lost 5 bases, the J end lost 4 bases, and 18 bases lay between the germline ends. Germline CDR1 MNHEY, CDR2 SVGAGI. Written as DNA, the CDR3 is TGTGCCAGCAGTACCGGTGGTGGGCGCGTTTACGAGCAGTACTTC. This translates into CASSTGGGRVYEQYF.

The genes are TRBV14 and TRBJ1-1, with a weak D call TRBD1 (6 bases). This CDR3 has 16 residues. In germline, CDR1 is SGHDN, CDR2 FVKESK. V was shortened by 0 bases and J by 2 bases, with 13 bases between the two germline ends. CDR3 DNA: TGTGCCAGCAGCCAAGATCTTGGGACACCAAACACTGAAGCTTTCTTT. As protein: CASSQDLGTPNTEAFF.

V gene TRBV7-7 combines with J gene TRBJ2-3; 9 positions match TRBD2. Germline V gene sequence: CDR1 SSHAT, CDR2 FNYEAQ (reference sequence). The trim removed 5 bases at V and 4 bases at J, leaving 7 bases unmatched. The CDR3 consists of 15 residues. The CDR3 spells CASSLGTSRADTQYF. In DNA form, the CDR3 reads TGTGCCAGCAGCCTAGGGACTAGCAGAGCAGATACGCAGTATTTT.

This clone was found once. The chain employs TRBV3-1 (or the pseudogene TRBV3-2) and TRBJ1-3; D unresolved. Per germline, CDR1 LGHDT and CDR2 YNNKEL (reference sequence). This CDR3 contains 13 residues. V shed 0 bases and J shed 4 bases, with 4 bases lying between them. The CDR3 loop is CASSQEWGNTIYF. CDR3 nucleotides: TGTGCCAGCAGCCAAGAGTGGGGAAACACCATATATTTT.

In DNA, the CDR3 is TGTGCCAGTAGCCCTCTTGGGGGTGAGGGTGAAAAACTGTTTTTT. Translated, it gives CASSPLGGEGEKLFF. The rearrangement links TRBV19 to TRBJ1-4; perhaps TRBD1 as D (5 bases). The CDR3 runs 15 residues. Trimming took 6 bases from V and 7 from J, leaving 18 bases between them. Germline V gives CDR1 LNHDA, CDR2 SQIVND (reference sequence).

The rearrangement joins TRBV4-2 to TRBJ2-1, with 13 positions matching TRBD2. The CDR3 runs 17 residues. With V trimmed by 5 bases and J by 2 bases, 6 bases remained unmatched. Looked up from germline, CDR1 is LGHNA and CDR2 is YNFKEQ. The CDR3 sequence is CASSASGLAGTYNEQFF. CDR3 DNA sequence: TGTGCCAGCAGCGCCTCGGGACTAGCGGGGACCTACAATGAGCAGTTCTTC.

The chain has TRBV2 and TRBJ2-3; no reliable D call. The CDR3 is 17 residues long. Germline loops: CDR1 SNHLY, CDR2 FYNNEI. V lost 6 bases to trimming and J lost 2 bases, with 21 bases between them. CDR3 sequence: CASSYPRLLETTDTQYF. The CDR3 coding sequence is TGTGCCAGCAGCTATCCTAGGTTACTCGAAACCACAGATACGCAGTATTTT.

V is TRBV5-1 and J is TRBJ1-6; TRBD1 agrees at 7 bases. This CDR3 comprises 17 residues. J gave up 7 bases and V 2 bases, and 12 bases lay outside the gene matches. Germline V gene data show CDR1 as SGHRS and CDR2 as YFSETQ. CDR3 residues: CASSFTLGGAGNSPLHF. In DNA, the CDR3 is TGCGCCAGCAGCTTTACTTTAGGGGGCGCGGGGAATTCACCCCTCCACTTT.

This clone was counted a few times. The chain recombines TRBV4-3 with TRBJ2-7; perhaps TRBD1 as D (6 bases). The CDR3 has 13 amino acids. The V gene lost 3 bases and the J gene lost 0 bases, with 6 bases spanning the gap. CDR1 LGHNA and CDR2 YSLEER come from the germline V gene. The chain's CDR3 is CASSQGHSYEQYF. Here the CDR3 DNA reads TGCGCCAGCAGCCAGGGACACTCCTACGAGCAGTACTTC.

The chain combines TRBV29-1 with TRBJ1-1; D perhaps matches TRBD1 (5 bases). V was trimmed by 7 bases and J by 6 bases, leaving 18 bases between them. In germline, CDR1 is SQVTM, CDR2 ANQGSEA. The CDR3 is 13 amino acids. The CDR3: CSALGGGNAEAFF. The CDR3 coding sequence is TGCAGCGCCCTCGGGGGAGGTAACGCTGAAGCTTTCTTT.

This clone was recorded once. The chain joins TRBV7-9 to TRBJ1-6; perhaps TRBD1 as D (5 bases). Germline CDR1 SEHNR, CDR2 FQNEAQ (reference sequence). The CDR3 has 14 amino acids. V was cut by 4 bases and J by 10 bases, with 14 bases left in between. The CDR3 protein is CASSYGGTRSPLHF. In DNA form, the CDR3 reads TGTGCCAGCAGCTATGGGGGGACCAGATCACCCCTCCACTTT.

This sequence joins TRBV9 and TRBJ1-1; D remains ambiguous. V lost 0 bases to trimming and J lost 2 bases, with 5 bases between them. From germline, CDR1 is SGDLS and CDR2 YYNGEE. This CDR3 spans 13 amino acids. The CDR3 nucleotides read TGTGCCAGCAGCGTAGCAGTAAACACTGAAGCTTTCTTT. As protein: CASSVAVNTEAFF.

The V call is TRBV11-2, the J call TRBJ1-2; 8 bases align to TRBD1. Losses at the gene ends were 5 bases for V and 4 bases for J; bases not matched to a gene: 12. Germline-derived CDR1 and CDR2 are SGHAT and FQNNGV. The CDR3 spans 16 residues. Here the CDR3 DNA reads TGTGCCAGCAGCCCTGGAAACAGGGGGTCAATCTATGGCTACACCTTC. This gives the protein CASSPGNRGSIYGYTF. The whole variable domain, remainder taken from reference TRBV11-2 and TRBJ1-2, is EAGVAQSPRYKIIEKRQSVAFWCNPISGHATLYWYQQILGQGPKLLIQFQNNGVVDDSQLPKDRFSAERLKGVDSTLKIQPAKLEDSAVYLCASSPGNRGSIYGYTFGSGTRLTVV.

The chain employs TRBV6-2 or TRBV6-3 and TRBJ1-1; a weak D match, TRBD1 (6 bases). Germline V CDR1 and CDR2: MNHEY, SVGEGT. V was cut by 2 bases and J by 1 base, with 11 bases left in between. This CDR3 contains 15 residues. CDR3 coding DNA: TGTGCCAGCAGTTACCGGACAGTCCAGAACACTGAAGCTTTCTTT. It specifies CASSYRTVQNTEAFF.

This clone was recorded only once. The chain has TRBV24-1 and TRBJ2-7; 7 nucleotides line up with TRBD2. The germline CDR1 and CDR2 sequences are KGHDR and SFDVKD. The CDR3 has 18 amino acids. Trimming removed 5 bases from V and 3 bases from J; junction bases left unmatched: 18. The CDR3 spells CATSARGSAGDESYEQYF. The CDR3, as DNA: TGTGCCACCAGTGCCCGAGGTTCTGCGGGGGATGAGAGCTACGAGCAGTACTTC.

The chain carries TRBV28 and TRBJ2-5; D not certain. V shed 2 bases and J shed 1 base, with 8 bases lying between them. The CDR3 extends over 14 amino acids. The germline V gene encodes CDR1 MDHEN and CDR2 SYDVKM. CDR3: CASSLGPLQETQYF. The DNA for the CDR3 is TGTGCCAGCAGTTTAGGGCCCCTCCAAGAGACCCAGTACTTC.

The genes are TRBV10-3 and TRBJ2-5; 7 bases fit TRBD2. The CDR3 loop spans 17 amino acids. The germline gives CDR1 ENHRY, CDR2 SYGVKD. With V trimmed by 10 bases and J by 1 base, 18 bases remained unmatched. The CDR3 loop is CASATGGGYQTQETQYF. The DNA for the CDR3 is TGTGCCAGCGCCACTGGCGGGGGATACCAAACCCAAGAGACCCAGTACTTC.

This chain joins TRBV5-8 and TRBJ1-6; the D gene is possibly TRBD1 (5 bases). Germline CDR1 and CDR2: SGHTS and YDEGEE. There are 19 residues in the CDR3. With 4 bases removed from V and 18 bases from J, the gap between germline ends came to 38 bases. The CDR3 reads CASSRDGPRRLFTRRVSHF. In DNA, the CDR3 is TGTGCCAGCAGCCGGGACGGCCCGCGCCGGTTATTCACGCGCCGGGTGTCCCACTTT.

This clone appeared once. J is TRBJ1-2 and V is TRBV19; tentative D call: TRBD1 (6 bases). CDR3 size: 13 residues. Deletions cut 10 bases from V and 8 bases from J, with 20 bases between. Germline CDR1 is LNHDA and CDR2 is SQIVND (reference sequence). The DNA of the CDR3 is TGTGCCACCCCGAGGCAGGAGGGGGGAGGCTACACCTTC. Its translation: CATPRQEGGGYTF.

This rearrangement joins TRBV28 to TRBJ2-2; 8 nucleotides match TRBD2. With 3 bases clipped from V and 7 bases from J, the junction kept 4 bases outside the gene matches. Germline loops: CDR1 MDHEN, CDR2 SYDVKM. This CDR3 spans 14 amino acids. CDR3 region: CASSLVGRDGELFF. For the CDR3, the DNA is TGTGCCAGCAGTTTGGTCGGGAGGGACGGGGAGCTGTTTTTT. Full variable domain (outside the CDR3, taken from reference TRBV28 and TRBJ2-2): DVKVTQSSRYLVKRTGEKVFLECVQDMDHENMFWYRQDPGLGLRLIYFSYDVKMKEKGDIPEGYSVSREKKERFSLILESASTNQTSMYLCASSLVGRDGELFFGEGSRLTVL.

The genes are TRBV19 and TRBJ1-5, with 7 positions matching TRBD1. The germline gives CDR1 LNHDA, CDR2 SQIVND (reference sequence). V gave up 5 bases and J gave up 4 bases; unmatched junction bases: 8. This CDR3 has 15 amino acids. CDR3 coding DNA: TGTGCCAGTAGTTGGACCCGGACAGGAAATCAGCCCCAGCATTTT. Its translation is CASSWTRTGNQPQHF.

The chain links TRBV7-8 to TRBJ2-7; D remains ambiguous. Trimming took 1 base from V and 1 from J, leaving 8 bases between them. Germline loops: CDR1 SGHVS, CDR2 FQNEAQ. The CDR3 is 14 amino acids. CDR3 in DNA: TGTGCCAGCAGCTTAGGTGGGGTTTCCTACGAGCAGTACTTC. Its protein is CASSLGGVSYEQYF. The variable domain in full, completed from reference TRBV7-8 and TRBJ2-7, reads GAGVSQSPRYKVAKRGQDVALRCDPISGHVSLFWYQQALGQGPEFLTYFQNEAQLDKSGLPSDRFFAERPEGSVSTLKIQRTQQEDSAVYLCASSLGGVSYEQYFGPGTRLTVT.

V and J are TRBV14 and TRBJ1-2, with D possibly being TRBD1 (5 bases). V gave up 3 bases and J gave up 5 bases, with 16 bases separating them. Germline-derived CDR1 and CDR2 are SGHDN and FVKESK. CDR3 length equals 15 residues. As DNA, the CDR3 is TGTGCCAGCAGCCAGGGGGGACGGAACCTATATGGCTACACCTTC. It encodes CASSQGGRNLYGYTF. Supplemented by reference TRBV14 and TRBJ1-2, the full variable domain reads EAGVTQFPSHSVIEKGQTVTLRCDPISGHDNLYWYRRVMGKEIKFLLHFVKESKQDESGMPNNRFLAERTGGTYSTLKVQPAELEDSGVYFCASSQGGRNLYGYTFGSGTRLTVV.

The chain carries TRBV10-3 and TRBJ2-1, with 16 bases matching TRBD2. The J segment lost 0 bases and the V segment lost 10 bases, leaving 9 bases of the junction unmatched. Looked up from germline, CDR1 is ENHRY and CDR2 is SYGVKD. This CDR3 is 18 amino acids long. The CDR3 DNA reads TGTGCCAGCAAGGGGACTAGCGGGAGGGCCAGCTCCTACAATGAGCAGTTCTTC. Translated: CASKGTSGRASSYNEQFF.

This chain connects TRBV4-2 to TRBJ2-7; no clear D gene. From germline, CDR1 is LGHNA and CDR2 YNFKEQ. There are 14 residues in the CDR3. Trimming removed 0 bases at V and 7 bases at J, with 13 bases between. The CDR3 here is CASSQDARKGEQYF. CDR3 sequence (DNA): TGTGCCAGCAGCCAAGACGCACGGAAAGGGGAGCAGTACTTC.

The rearrangement uses TRBV18 and TRBJ1-2; D perhaps matches TRBD1 (5 bases). V dropped 1 base and J dropped 4 bases, with 13 bases sitting between them. The germline V gene encodes CDR1 KGHSH and CDR2 LQKENI. This CDR3 spans 15 amino acids. For the CDR3, the DNA is TGTGCCAGCTCACCACGGGGGGGACGAGTCTATGGCTACACCTTC. It specifies CASSPRGGRVYGYTF.

The chain uses TRBV13 and TRBJ1-3; D is undetermined. V was clipped by 5 bases and J by 4 bases, with 24 bases between them. Germline CDR1 PRHDT, CDR2 FYEKMQ (reference sequence). There are 18 residues in the CDR3. DNA of the CDR3: TGTGCCAGCAGCCACGGGGTCGGGCGTCTTGTGGGAGGAAACACCATATATTTT. As protein: CASSHGVGRLVGGNTIYF.

This rearrangement joins TRBV4-1 to TRBJ2-7, with TRBD2 as a possible D gene (5 bases). From germline, CDR1 is MGHRA and CDR2 YSYEKL. Between the trimmed V and J ends, which lost 1 base and 0 bases, there was a span of 16 bases. This CDR3 spans 17 amino acids. This CDR3 reads CASSQAFGGPSSYEQYF. In DNA form, the CDR3 reads TGCGCCAGCAGCCAAGCCTTTGGCGGGCCGAGCTCCTACGAGCAGTACTTC.

This sequence joins TRBV6-2 or TRBV6-3 and TRBJ2-3; perhaps D is TRBD1 or TRBD2 (6 bases each). Trimming took 4 bases from V and 5 from J, leaving 13 bases between them. The CDR3 length is 14 residues. Germline lookup yields CDR1 MNHEY and CDR2 SVGEGT. The CDR3 protein is CASSSTRGGDTQYF. In DNA, the CDR3 is TGTGCCAGCAGTTCGACTAGAGGGGGAGATACGCAGTATTTT.

The gene calls are TRBV12-5 and TRBJ2-1; 11 bases are shared with TRBD1. The CDR3 contains 16 residues. Germline CDR1 is LGHNT and CDR2 is FRNRAP. V trimming: 2 bases; J trimming: 7 bases; junction bases outside the gene matches: 7. The CDR3: CASGLLTGQGENEQFF. CDR3 in DNA: TGTGCTAGTGGTTTGTTAACGGGACAGGGGGAGAATGAGCAGTTCTTC. The entire variable domain, with the rest obtained from reference TRBV12-5 and TRBJ2-1, is as follows: DARVTQTPRHKVTEMGQEVTMRCQPILGHNTVFWYRQTMMQGLELLAYFRNRAPLDDSGMPKDRFSAEMPDATLATLKIQPSEPRDSAVYFCASGLLTGQGENEQFFGPGTRLTVL.

This clone showed up just once. This sequence joins TRBV28 and TRBJ2-1, with 8 nucleotides matching TRBD1. The V gene's germline CDR1 is MDHEN and CDR2 SYDVKM. CDR3 length equals 15 residues. The CDR3 sequence: CAIWPRRGHYNEQFF. CDR3 nucleotide sequence: TGTGCTATCTGGCCGCGCAGGGGGCACTACAATGAGCAGTTCTTC. The whole variable domain, remainder taken from reference TRBV28 and TRBJ2-1, is DVKVTQSSRYLVKRTGEKVFLECVQDMDHENMFWYRQDPGLGLRLIYFSYDVKMKEKGDIPEGYSVSREKKERFSLILESASTNQTSMYLCAIWPRRGHYNEQFFGPGTRLTVL.

V usage is TRBV28 and J usage is TRBJ1-1; the match to TRBD1 covers 8 bases. Trimming at V came to 7 bases and at J to 4 bases, leaving 8 bases not matched to a gene. The germline V gene encodes CDR1 MDHEN and CDR2 SYDVKM. CDR3 length equals 14 residues. The CDR3 sequence is CASTSGQGLTEAFF. The CDR3, as DNA: TGTGCCAGCACCTCCGGACAGGGACTCACTGAAGCTTTCTTT.